The sequence of this T cell receptor (beta chain) was determined in a study of T cells in localized non-small cell lung cancer. Study findings and constraints: Elevated blood T cell density was associated with longer overall survival.

Sequenced by immunoSEQ multiplex PCR; TCRdb stores in-frame clones only, minus some. The sample yields about 3,500 clones, about 33% seen once. The CDR3 has 15 amino acids. Germline CDR1 reads LNHDA; CDR2 reads SQIVND (reference sequence). Trimming removed 4 bases from V and 5 bases from J; junction bases left unmatched: 8. Concerning this clone: Its antigen is undetermined.

This specimen consisted of normal lung tissue next to the tumor, obtained before any cancer treatment. This TCR derives from a woman aged 35-70 years with stage I lung adenocarcinoma. The chain has TRBV19 and TRBJ1-2; 9 bases are shared with TRBD1. CDR3 in DNA: TGTGCCAGTAGTACCACGCCCGGGACAGGGTATGGCTACACCTTC. Its translation is CASSTTPGTGYGYTF.